These 24 T cell receptor beta chains came from one sample sequenced in a study of blood T cell repertoires in COVID-19. The table came from immunoSEQ multiplex PCR; TCRdb's copy has only in-frame clones and leaves some out. Seen here are some 240,000 clones, about 81% observed once, and the top ten hold about 5%. The specimen sequenced was peripheral blood. All receptors come from a woman in her seventies with COVID-19, enrolled during active disease.

The rearrangement uses TRBV24-1 and TRBJ1-4, with D possibly being TRBD1 (6 bases). The CDR3 totals 13 residues. Trimming removed 9 bases from V and 5 bases from J, with 12 bases in between. The germline gives CDR1 KGHDR, CDR2 SFDVKD. The CDR3 loop is CATQLGANEKLFF. The DNA of the CDR3 is TGTGCCACCCAATTGGGGGCGAATGAAAAACTGTTTTTT.

This chain joins TRBV18 and TRBJ2-7; possibly TRBD2 for D (6 bases). The CDR3 runs 13 residues. Germline V CDR1 and CDR2: KGHSH, LQKENI. The ends were cut back, 3 bases at V and 5 bases at J, with 11 bases in the middle. CDR3: CASSPGLTDEQYF. The CDR3 nucleotides read TGTGCCAGCTCACCGGGACTTACAGACGAGCAGTACTTC.

The chain joins TRBV18 to TRBJ1-6, with D unresolved. Germline lookup yields CDR1 KGHSH and CDR2 LQKENI. The CDR3 spans 12 residues. V shed 3 bases and J shed 5 bases, with 2 bases lying between them. The CDR3, as DNA: TGTGCCAGCTCACCCGATAATTCACCCCTCCACTTT. Translated: CASSPDNSPLHF.

The genes are TRBV28 and TRBJ1-1; 7 bases fit TRBD1. CDR1 and CDR2 from the germline V gene are MDHEN and SYDVKM. J lost 0 bases, V lost 5 bases, and 3 bases had no gene match. The CDR3 runs 14 residues. CDR3 nucleotides: TGTGCCAGCAGTGAGACAGGGATGAACACTGAAGCTTTCTTT. Translating gives CASSETGMNTEAFF.

This clone was seen repeatedly, ten times or more. The V call is TRBV5-1, the J call TRBJ2-1, with a tentative D call TRBD2 (5 bases). CDR1 is SGHRS, CDR2 YFSETQ, per germline. This CDR3 is built from 16 residues. V was pared by 0 bases and J by 3 bases, with 13 bases between. For the CDR3, the DNA is TGCGCCAGCAGCTTGGACCCGGGAATAAACTACAATGAGCAGTTCTTC. Its protein product is CASSLDPGINYNEQFF.

To note about this clone: In the same sample, other DNA sequences code for this CDR3. The CDR3: CSVHRGYEQYF. CDR3 nucleotide sequence: TGCAGCGTTCACAGGGGGTACGAGCAGTACTTC. V is TRBV29-1 and J is TRBJ2-7; 8 positions match TRBD1. CDR3 length: 11 residues. Germline V gives CDR1 SQVTM, CDR2 ANQGSEA. V was pared by 5 bases and J by 4 bases, with 1 base of the junction left unmatched.

The CDR3 sequence is CASSRGYRPLNGYTF. CDR3 nucleotide sequence: TGTGCCAGCAGCCGGGGGTATAGGCCTCTGAATGGCTACACCTTC. The chain combines TRBV7-2 with TRBJ1-2, with D possibly TRBD1 on 5 matching bases. Germline CDR1 and CDR2: SGHTA and FQGNSA. The CDR3 is 15 residues long. The V and J ends lost 5 bases and 6 bases respectively, with 19 bases between them.

This chain connects TRBV4-1 to TRBJ1-1; D gene uncertain. The ends were cut back, 2 bases at V and 7 bases at J, with 20 bases in the middle. Germline CDR1 MGHRA, CDR2 YSYEKL. This CDR3 contains 16 residues. CDR3 residues: CASSQRAGGDRSEAFF. For the CDR3, the DNA is TGCGCCAGCAGCCAACGAGCCGGCGGGGATAGGAGTGAAGCTTTCTTT.

This chain links TRBV5-8 with TRBJ2-7; TRBD1 agrees at 9 bases. The length of the CDR3 is 13 residues. Trimming cost V 6 bases and J 2 bases; bases outside gene matches: 3. Germline V CDR1 and CDR2: SGHTS, YDEGEE. The chain's CDR3 is CASKTGGTYEQYF. CDR3 coding DNA: TGTGCCAGCAAGACAGGGGGTACCTACGAGCAGTACTTC.

The chain has TRBV14 and TRBJ1-2, with TRBD1 matching 8 bases. In germline, CDR1 is SGHDN, CDR2 FVKESK. The CDR3 spans 15 residues. The junction had 11 bases not matched to a gene; V was cut back by 5 bases and J by 6 bases. Here the CDR3 reads CASSDSGGRYDGYTF. As DNA, the CDR3 is TGTGCCAGCAGCGACTCAGGGGGCAGGTACGATGGCTACACCTTC.

The genes are TRBV27 and TRBJ2-5; TRBD2 agrees at 14 bases. There are 16 residues in the CDR3. V dropped 5 bases and J dropped 4; count of bases not matched to a gene: 6. CDR1 is MNHEY, CDR2 SMNVEV, per germline (reference sequence). The CDR3 nucleotides read TGTGCCAGCAGTCCTCCGGGGACTAGCGGGAGAGAGACCCAGTACTTC. It yields the protein CASSPPGTSGRETQYF.

CDR3 sequence reads: CASSLGRSSGEYTDTQYF. In nucleotides, the CDR3 is TGCGCCAGCAGCTTGGGGCGTTCCAGCGGGGAATACACAGATACGCAGTATTTT. V gene TRBV5-1 combines with J gene TRBJ2-3, with TRBD2 identical over 7 bases. This CDR3 comprises 18 residues. Germline lookup yields CDR1 SGHRS and CDR2 YFSETQ. With 0 bases clipped from V and 2 bases from J, the junction kept 12 bases outside the gene matches.

V usage is TRBV7-3 and J usage is TRBJ2-1, with a possible D match to TRBD1 (5 bases). V was cut by 2 bases and J by 5 bases, with 13 bases left in between. In germline, CDR1 is SGHTA, CDR2 FQGTGA. The CDR3 covers 15 residues. DNA for the CDR3: TGTGCCAGCAGCTTAGGTAGGGGCCGGGACAATGAGCAGTTCTTC. Amino acid sequence: CASSLGRGRDNEQFF.

The V call is TRBV7-2, the J call TRBJ2-2; D uncertain. V lost 0 bases to trimming and J lost 7 bases, with 12 bases between them. The CDR3 runs 15 residues. Germline V gene data show CDR1 as SGHTA and CDR2 as FQGNSA. DNA of the CDR3: TGTGCCAGCAGCTTAGCGGCCCTTATGGTCGGGGAGCTGTTTTTT. It codes for CASSLAALMVGELFF.

V gene TRBV18 combines with J gene TRBJ2-2, with a weak D call TRBD2 (6 bases). Germline lookup yields CDR1 KGHSH and CDR2 LQKENI. There are 19 residues in the CDR3. V lost 1 base, J lost 0 bases, and 18 bases lay in between. CDR3 DNA sequence: TGTGCCAGCTCACCACGGCGACTAGGCCTCCTCTCGAACACCGGGGAGCTGTTTTTT. Amino acid sequence: CASSPRRLGLLSNTGELFF.

The J gene is TRBJ2-2, the V gene TRBV24-1; D is ambiguous. CDR3 length: 15 amino acids. The germline V gene has CDR1 KGHDR and CDR2 SFDVKD. V lost 3 bases to trimming and J lost 2 bases, with 9 bases between them. The CDR3: CATSDTETNTGELFF. The DNA for the CDR3 is TGTGCCACCAGTGATACAGAAACCAACACCGGGGAGCTGTTTTTT.

The V call is TRBV19, the J call TRBJ2-1; 11 positions match TRBD2. The germline CDR1 and CDR2 sequences are LNHDA and SQIVND (reference sequence). CDR3 size: 16 residues. V shed 5 bases and J 4 bases; nucleotides not matched to a gene: 7. CDR3 sequence reads: CASSSSTSGTYNEQFF. Here the CDR3 DNA reads TGTGCCAGTAGTTCCTCGACTAGCGGGACTTACAATGAGCAGTTCTTC.

This clone came up a few times. This chain uses TRBV2 with TRBJ1-2; 7 nucleotides agree with TRBD1. Germline V lookup: CDR1 SNHLY, CDR2 FYNNEI. V lost 5 bases to trimming and J lost 3 bases; unmatched junction nucleotides: 12. This CDR3 spans 16 amino acids. This CDR3 reads CASSFVLEGADYGYTF. CDR3 in DNA: TGTGCCAGCAGTTTCGTTTTGGAGGGGGCGGACTATGGCTACACCTTC.

The chain employs TRBV7-8 and TRBJ1-6, with D perhaps TRBD1 (5 bases). The CDR3 spans 15 residues. Germline lookup yields CDR1 SGHVS and CDR2 FQNEAQ. Trimming shortened V by 4 bases and J by 6 bases, and 13 bases separated the two germline ends. The CDR3 coding sequence is TGTGCCAGCAGCTACGACGGGGGGTTTAATTCACCCCTCCACTTT. This gives the protein CASSYDGGFNSPLHF.

The chain recombines TRBV3-1 (or the pseudogene TRBV3-2) with TRBJ2-7; 7 bases align to TRBD2. Germline values: CDR1 LGHDT, CDR2 YNNKEL (reference sequence). This CDR3 region has 16 residues. Trimming removed 9 bases from V and 7 bases from J; junction bases left unmatched: 21. CDR3 amino acids: CASQLGESGSGGEQYF. The CDR3 bases are TGTGCCAGTCAACTTGGGGAAAGCGGGTCGGGGGGTGAGCAGTACTTC.

This chain joins TRBV4-2 and TRBJ1-5; TRBD1 matches at 9 bases. The V segment lost 1 base and the J segment 7 bases; nucleotides outside the gene matches: 2. The CDR3 has 14 residues. Germline-derived CDR1 and CDR2 are LGHNA and YNFKEQ. The CDR3 sequence: CASSQGDRVQPQHF. The CDR3 region has the DNA TGTGCCAGCAGCCAAGGGGACAGGGTCCAGCCCCAGCATTTT.

This clone was counted between two and nine times. The V and J genes are TRBV19 and TRBJ1-5; D unresolved. V lost 3 bases and J 0 bases, leaving 18 bases between the germline ends. The CDR3 sequence is 18 residues long. Germline lookup yields CDR1 LNHDA and CDR2 SQIVND (reference sequence). CDR3 coding DNA: TGTGCCAGTAGTATCCCCTCATCCCGGGAGTATAGCAATCAGCCCCAGCATTTT. As protein: CASSIPSSREYSNQPQHF.

The table lists this clone with a few counts. The rearrangement uses TRBV2 and TRBJ2-2, with D perhaps matching TRBD1 (6 bases). Trimming took 6 bases from V and 2 from J, leaving 16 bases between them. Germline V lookup: CDR1 SNHLY, CDR2 FYNNEI. The CDR3 consists of 16 residues. CDR3 residues: CASSHFRDTNTGELFF. CDR3 nucleotides: TGTGCCAGCAGCCATTTTAGGGACACTAACACCGGGGAGCTGTTTTTT.

This clone was found a few times. V gene TRBV7-9 combines with J gene TRBJ1-1; 8 bases map to TRBD1. Germline assignment: CDR1 SEHNR and CDR2 FQNEAQ (reference sequence). The CDR3 extends over 15 amino acids. Losses at the gene ends were 5 bases for V and 1 base for J; bases not matched to a gene: 6. CDR3 sequence (DNA): TGTGCCAGCAGCCAAGGACAGGGTTGGAACACTGAAGCTTTCTTT. Translated: CASSQGQGWNTEAFF. Full variable domain (rest looked up from reference TRBV7-9 and TRBJ1-1): DTGVSQNPRHKITKRGQNVTFRCDPISEHNRLYWYRQTLGQGPEFLTYFQNEAQLEKSRLLSDRFSAERPKGSFSTLEIQRTEQGDSAMYLCASSQGQGWNTEAFFGQGTRLTVV.